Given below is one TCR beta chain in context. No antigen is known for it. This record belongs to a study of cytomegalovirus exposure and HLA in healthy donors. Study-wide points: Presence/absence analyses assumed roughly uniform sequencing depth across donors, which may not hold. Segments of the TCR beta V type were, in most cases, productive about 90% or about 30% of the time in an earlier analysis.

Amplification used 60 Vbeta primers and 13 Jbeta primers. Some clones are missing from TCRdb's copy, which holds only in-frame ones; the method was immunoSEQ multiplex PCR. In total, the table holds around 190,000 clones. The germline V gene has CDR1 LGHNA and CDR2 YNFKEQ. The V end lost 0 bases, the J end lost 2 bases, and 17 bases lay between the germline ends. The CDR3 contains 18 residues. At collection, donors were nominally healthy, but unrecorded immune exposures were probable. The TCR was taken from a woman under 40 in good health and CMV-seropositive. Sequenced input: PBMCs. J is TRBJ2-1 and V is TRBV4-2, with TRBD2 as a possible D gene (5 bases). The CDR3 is CASSQDSLGGAAYNEQFF. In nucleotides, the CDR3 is TGTGCCAGCAGCCAAGATAGCTTAGGAGGAGCCGCCTACAATGAGCAGTTCTTC.